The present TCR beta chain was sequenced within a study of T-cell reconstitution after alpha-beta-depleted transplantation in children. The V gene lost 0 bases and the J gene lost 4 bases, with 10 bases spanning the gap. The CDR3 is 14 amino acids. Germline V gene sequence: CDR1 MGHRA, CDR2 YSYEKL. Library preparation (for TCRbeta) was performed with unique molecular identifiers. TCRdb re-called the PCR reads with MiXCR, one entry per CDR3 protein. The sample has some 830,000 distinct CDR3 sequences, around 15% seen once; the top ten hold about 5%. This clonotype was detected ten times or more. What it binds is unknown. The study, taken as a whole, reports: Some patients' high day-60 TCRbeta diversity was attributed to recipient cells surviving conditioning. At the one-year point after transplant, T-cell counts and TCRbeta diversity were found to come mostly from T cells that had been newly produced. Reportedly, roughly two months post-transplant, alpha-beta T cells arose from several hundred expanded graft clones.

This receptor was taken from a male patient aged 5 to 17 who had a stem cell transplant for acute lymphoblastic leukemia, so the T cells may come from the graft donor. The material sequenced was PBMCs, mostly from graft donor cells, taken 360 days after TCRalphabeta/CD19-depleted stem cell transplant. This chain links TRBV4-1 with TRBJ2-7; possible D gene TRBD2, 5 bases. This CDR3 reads CASSQEGRRYEQYF. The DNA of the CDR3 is TGCGCCAGCAGCCAAGAGGGCAGGAGGTACGAGCAGTACTTC.